Listed below are T cell receptor beta chains from one sample, sequenced in a study of cytomegalovirus exposure and HLA in healthy donors. The protocol was immunoSEQ multiplex PCR, while the TCRdb copy is restricted to in-frame clones and leaves out a portion. The table shows a few hundred thousand clones, with 80% to 90% occurring only once. Sample: PBMCs. The receptors stem from a woman aged 18-29 years in good health and CMV-seronegative. The CDR3 runs from the conserved cysteine through the conserved F or W. Fields, in order: clone size, J gene, V gene, D gene, CDR3 protein, CDR3 DNA. A D gene is named only where the DNA matches it firmly. Size is stated for part of the rows, as once, few or many counts, or as a class when the clone is expanded.

clone size: once
J gene: TRBJ2-3
V gene: TRBV6-4
D gene: TRBD2
CDR3 protein: CASSSSGGQDTQYF
CDR3 DNA: TGTGCCAGCAGTTCTAGCGGGGGGCAGGATACGCAGTATTTT

clone size: NA
J gene: TRBJ2-3
V gene: TRBV2
D gene: TRBD2
CDR3 protein: CARGGGGGGDTQYF
CDR3 DNA: TGTGCCAGGGGAGGCGGGGGGGGTGGAGATACGCAGTATTTT

clone size: NA
J gene: TRBJ1-1
V gene: TRBV6-5
D gene: NA
CDR3 protein: CASISFRGGNTEAFF
CDR3 DNA: TGTGCCAGCATAAGTTTCCGGGGGGGGAACACTGAAGCTTTCTTT

clone size: NA
J gene: TRBJ1-4
V gene: TRBV9
D gene: NA
CDR3 protein: CASKGPNEKLFF
CDR3 DNA: TGTGCCAGCAAGGGGCCTAATGAAAAACTGTTTTTT

clone size: NA
J gene: TRBJ1-3
V gene: TRBV27
D gene: NA
CDR3 protein: CASSSGGNWGNTIYF
CDR3 DNA: TGTGCCAGCAGTTCTGGGGGGAACTGGGGAAACACCATATATTTT

clone size: NA
J gene: TRBJ1-6
V gene: TRBV7-9
D gene: NA
CDR3 protein: CSSSLGGSGSPLHF
CDR3 DNA: TGTTCCAGCAGCTTAGGTGGGAGTGGGTCACCCCTCCACTTT

clone size: NA
J gene: TRBJ2-1
V gene: TRBV2
D gene: NA
CDR3 protein: CASSGGDSYNEQFF
CDR3 DNA: TGTGCCAGCAGTGGTGGGGACTCATACAATGAGCAGTTCTTC

clone size: NA
J gene: TRBJ2-2
V gene: TRBV4-1
D gene: NA
CDR3 protein: CASSQEQIANTGELFF
CDR3 DNA: TGCGCCAGCAGCCAAGAGCAGATCGCGAACACCGGGGAGCTGTTTTTT

clone size: NA
J gene: TRBJ2-5
V gene: TRBV9
D gene: NA
CDR3 protein: CASSVGGVGGETQYF
CDR3 DNA: TGTGCCAGCAGCGTAGGGGGGGTGGGGGGAGAGACCCAGTACTTC

clone size: NA
J gene: TRBJ2-7
V gene: TRBV7-2
D gene: NA
CDR3 protein: CASSLREVGLAYEQYF
CDR3 DNA: TGTGCCAGCAGCTTAAGGGAGGTAGGGCTAGCCTACGAGCAGTACTTC

clone size: NA
J gene: TRBJ2-7
V gene: TRBV2
D gene: NA
CDR3 protein: CASSPPPPLLRQYF
CDR3 DNA: TGTGCCAGCAGTCCCCCTCCTCCTCTCCTACGGCAGTACTTC

clone size: NA
J gene: TRBJ2-7
V gene: TRBV10-1
D gene: TRBD1
CDR3 protein: CASSVPDHRGQVRSYEQYF
CDR3 DNA: TGCGCCAGCAGTGTCCCCGACCATCGCGGACAGGTCCGCTCCTACGAGCAGTACTTC

clone size: NA
J gene: TRBJ2-2
V gene: TRBV11-2
D gene: NA
CDR3 protein: CASSLIMGAGELFF
CDR3 DNA: TGTGCCAGCAGCTTAATTATGGGCGCCGGGGAGCTGTTTTTT

clone size: NA
J gene: TRBJ1-5
V gene: TRBV27
D gene: NA
CDR3 protein: CASSSVGGSEHF
CDR3 DNA: TGTGCCAGCAGCTCGGTGGGGGGGAGTGAGCATTTT

clone size: NA
J gene: TRBJ2-1
V gene: TRBV13
D gene: NA
CDR3 protein: CASTLTTADEQFF
CDR3 DNA: TGTGCCAGCACCCTGACTACTGCGGATGAGCAGTTCTTC

clone size: NA
J gene: TRBJ2-1
V gene: TRBV6-4
D gene: TRBD1
CDR3 protein: CASWTGRENGQFF
CDR3 DNA: TGTGCCAGTTGGACAGGGAGAGAAAATGGGCAGTTCTTC

clone size: NA
J gene: TRBJ1-2
V gene: TRBV11-2
D gene: NA
CDR3 protein: CASSLGAGPLYGYTF
CDR3 DNA: TGTGCCAGCAGCTTAGGTGCAGGGCCTCTCTATGGCTACACCTTC

clone size: NA
J gene: TRBJ2-3
V gene: TRBV30
D gene: TRBD2
CDR3 protein: CAWGSGGADTQYF
CDR3 DNA: TGTGCCTGGGGTAGCGGGGGGGCGGATACGCAGTATTTT

clone size: NA
J gene: TRBJ2-1
V gene: TRBV7-3
D gene: NA
CDR3 protein: CASSKYWGREDDEQFF
CDR3 DNA: TGTGCCAGCAGCAAATACTGGGGCAGAGAGGACGATGAGCAGTTCTTC

clone size: few
J gene: TRBJ2-1
V gene: TRBV2
D gene: NA
CDR3 protein: CARSVSAAPTYNEQFF
CDR3 DNA: TGTGCCAGGTCAGTTTCTGCAGCCCCGACATACAATGAGCAGTTCTTC

clone size: NA
J gene: TRBJ2-7
V gene: TRBV29-1
D gene: NA
CDR3 protein: CSVVISSYEQYF
CDR3 DNA: TGCAGCGTTGTGATCAGTTCCTACGAGCAGTACTTC

clone size: once
J gene: TRBJ2-3
V gene: TRBV9
D gene: NA
CDR3 protein: CASSEQGSDTQYF
CDR3 DNA: TGTGCCAGCAGCGAGCAGGGGTCAGATACGCAGTATTTT

clone size: NA
J gene: TRBJ2-7
V gene: TRBV11-2
D gene: NA
CDR3 protein: CASSPGGPSYEQYF
CDR3 DNA: TGTGCCAGCAGCCCCGGGGGGCCCTCCTACGAGCAGTACTTC

clone size: once
J gene: TRBJ1-2
V gene: TRBV5-1
D gene: TRBD1
CDR3 protein: CASSVSGTGGFDYGYTF
CDR3 DNA: TGCGCCAGCAGCGTATCCGGGACAGGGGGCTTCGACTATGGCTACACCTTC

clone size: NA
J gene: TRBJ2-5
V gene: TRBV7-9
D gene: NA
CDR3 protein: CASTAIEQGTQYF
CDR3 DNA: TGTGCCAGCACCGCGATAGAGCAGGGGACCCAGTACTTC

clone size: NA
J gene: TRBJ1-5
V gene: TRBV11-2
D gene: NA
CDR3 protein: CASSHRQTDQPQHF
CDR3 DNA: TGTGCCAGCAGCCACCGACAGACCGATCAGCCCCAGCATTTT

clone size: NA
J gene: TRBJ1-2
V gene: TRBV5-1
D gene: NA
CDR3 protein: CASSLEAGLGGGYTF
CDR3 DNA: TGCGCCAGCAGCTTGGAAGCAGGCTTGGGGGGTGGCTACACCTTC

clone size: NA
J gene: TRBJ2-7
V gene: TRBV21-1
D gene: NA
CDR3 protein: CASVGLAGDNTGNSYEQYF
CDR3 DNA: TGTGCCAGCGTGGGCCTTGCAGGGGATAATACCGGAAACTCCTACGAGCAGTACTTC

clone size: NA
J gene: TRBJ1-4
V gene: TRBV29-1
D gene: NA
CDR3 protein: CSVALRVSSLATNEKLFF
CDR3 DNA: TGCAGCGTCGCCTTACGGGTCTCCTCCCTTGCAACTAATGAAAAACTGTTTTTT

clone size: NA
J gene: TRBJ1-1
V gene: TRBV29-1
D gene: TRBD1
CDR3 protein: CSVENRGSGEAFF
CDR3 DNA: TGCAGCGTGGAAAACAGGGGTTCGGGTGAAGCTTTCTTT

clone size: NA
J gene: TRBJ2-7
V gene: TRBV7-3
D gene: NA
CDR3 protein: CASSRWGGDYEQYF
CDR3 DNA: TGTGCCAGCAGCAGATGGGGCGGTGACTACGAGCAGTACTTC

clone size: NA
J gene: TRBJ2-7
V gene: TRBV13
D gene: NA
CDR3 protein: CASSPRTPEGEQYF
CDR3 DNA: TGTGCCAGCAGCCCCCGGACTCCGGAGGGCGAGCAGTACTTC

clone size: NA
J gene: TRBJ2-3
V gene: TRBV4-1
D gene: NA
CDR3 protein: CASSQAKTSGVTDTQYF
CDR3 DNA: TGCGCCAGCAGCCAAGCTAAGACATCGGGGGTCACAGATACGCAGTATTTT

clone size: NA
J gene: TRBJ2-7
V gene: TRBV27
D gene: TRBD1
CDR3 protein: CASSYLPGQGVYEQYF
CDR3 DNA: TGTGCCAGCAGTTACCTCCCGGGACAGGGGGTCTACGAGCAGTACTTC

clone size: NA
J gene: TRBJ1-2
V gene: TRBV9
D gene: TRBD1
CDR3 protein: CASSGYRGSNYGYTF
CDR3 DNA: TGTGCCAGCAGCGGCTACAGGGGCTCTAACTATGGCTACACCTTC

clone size: NA
J gene: TRBJ1-2
V gene: TRBV29-1
D gene: NA
CDR3 protein: CSVGSGPDYGYTF
CDR3 DNA: TGCAGCGTTGGGTCGGGTCCTGACTATGGCTACACCTTC

clone size: NA
J gene: TRBJ2-3
V gene: TRBV25-1
D gene: NA
CDR3 protein: CATQTDTQYF
CDR3 DNA: TGTGCCACCCAGACAGATACGCAGTATTTT

clone size: NA
J gene: TRBJ2-1
V gene: TRBV9
D gene: TRBD2
CDR3 protein: CASSAPPPGGSYNEQFF
CDR3 DNA: TGTGCCAGCAGCGCGCCCCCCCCGGGGGGCTCCTACAATGAGCAGTTCTTC

clone size: NA
J gene: TRBJ2-3
V gene: TRBV10-1
D gene: NA
CDR3 protein: CASSDGGADTQYF
CDR3 DNA: TGCGCCAGCAGTGACGGGGGTGCAGATACGCAGTATTTT

clone size: NA
J gene: TRBJ2-7
V gene: TRBV7-3
D gene: TRBD2
CDR3 protein: CASSPGGLAGGEQYF
CDR3 DNA: TGTGCCAGCAGCCCAGGAGGACTAGCGGGGGGCGAGCAGTACTTC

clone size: NA
J gene: TRBJ2-7
V gene: TRBV13
D gene: NA
CDR3 protein: CASSLGRSYEQYF
CDR3 DNA: TGTGCCAGCAGCTTAGGGAGATCCTACGAGCAGTACTTC

clone size: NA
J gene: TRBJ2-4
V gene: TRBV23-1
D gene: NA
CDR3 protein: CASSQSSRAKHIQYF
CDR3 DNA: TGCGCCAGCAGTCAATCGAGCAGGGCGAAACACATTCAGTACTTC

clone size: NA
J gene: TRBJ1-1
V gene: TRBV5-3
D gene: TRBD1
CDR3 protein: CARSRGQGMDTEAFF
CDR3 DNA: TGTGCCAGAAGCCGTGGACAGGGTATGGACACTGAAGCTTTCTTT

clone size: NA
J gene: TRBJ2-7
V gene: TRBV11-3
D gene: TRBD1
CDR3 protein: CASSLGGTASYEQYF
CDR3 DNA: TGTGCCAGCAGCTTAGGTGGGACAGCCTCCTACGAGCAGTACTTC

clone size: NA
J gene: TRBJ1-6
V gene: TRBV9
D gene: NA
CDR3 protein: CASSVGGGYNSPLHF
CDR3 DNA: TGTGCCAGCAGCGTAGGGGGGGGCTATAATTCACCCCTCCACTTT

clone size: once
J gene: TRBJ2-2
V gene: TRBV2
D gene: TRBD2
CDR3 protein: CASSGGTSSGELFF
CDR3 DNA: TGTGCCAGCAGTGGCGGGACTAGCAGTGGGGAGCTGTTTTTT

clone size: few
J gene: TRBJ1-5
V gene: TRBV19
D gene: TRBD1
CDR3 protein: CASRDGQVQNQPQHF
CDR3 DNA: TGTGCCAGTAGGGATGGACAGGTCCAAAATCAGCCCCAGCATTTT

clone size: NA
J gene: TRBJ1-2
V gene: TRBV6-1
D gene: TRBD1
CDR3 protein: CASTQGAVGYTF
CDR3 DNA: TGTGCCAGCACCCAGGGGGCGGTAGGCTACACCTTC

clone size: NA
J gene: TRBJ1-3
V gene: TRBV11-2
D gene: TRBD1
CDR3 protein: CASRSTGGFGNTIYF
CDR3 DNA: TGTGCCAGCAGATCCACAGGGGGTTTTGGAAACACCATATATTTT

clone size: NA
J gene: TRBJ1-2
V gene: TRBV5-6
D gene: TRBD1
CDR3 protein: CASVIQGNYGYTF
CDR3 DNA: TGTGCCAGCGTTATACAGGGGAACTATGGCTACACCTTC

clone size: NA
J gene: TRBJ2-1
V gene: TRBV5-6
D gene: TRBD2
CDR3 protein: CASSLGLAGGQQFF
CDR3 DNA: TGTGCCAGCAGCTTGGGACTAGCGGGGGGCCAGCAGTTCTTC

clone size: NA
J gene: TRBJ2-7
V gene: TRBV7-2
D gene: TRBD2
CDR3 protein: CASSLSKGTSGTYYEQYF
CDR3 DNA: TGTGCCAGCAGCTTGAGCAAAGGGACTAGCGGGACCTACTACGAGCAGTACTTC

clone size: NA
J gene: TRBJ2-3
V gene: TRBV6-8
D gene: NA
CDR3 protein: CASSYSGQVDTRELTDTQYF
CDR3 DNA: TGTGCCAGCAGTTACTCGGGGCAGGTGGATACCAGAGAACTCACAGATACGCAGTATTTT

clone size: NA
J gene: TRBJ1-1
V gene: TRBV27
D gene: TRBD1
CDR3 protein: CASRVTGRNTEAFF
CDR3 DNA: TGTGCCAGCAGGGTGACAGGGCGGAACACTGAAGCTTTCTTT